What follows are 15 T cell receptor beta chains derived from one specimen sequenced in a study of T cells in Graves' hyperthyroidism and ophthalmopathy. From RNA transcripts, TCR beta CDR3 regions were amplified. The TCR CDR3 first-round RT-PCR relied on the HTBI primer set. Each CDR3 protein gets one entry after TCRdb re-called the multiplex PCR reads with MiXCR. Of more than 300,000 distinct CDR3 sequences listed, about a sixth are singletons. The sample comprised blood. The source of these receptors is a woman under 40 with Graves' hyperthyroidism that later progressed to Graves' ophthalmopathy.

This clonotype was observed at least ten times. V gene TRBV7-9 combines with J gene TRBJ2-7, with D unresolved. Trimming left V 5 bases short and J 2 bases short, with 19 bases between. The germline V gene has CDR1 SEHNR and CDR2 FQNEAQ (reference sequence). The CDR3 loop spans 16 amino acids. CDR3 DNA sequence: TGTGCCAGCAGCCGTTCTGGGGTTGGCAGAACCTACGAGCAGTACTTC. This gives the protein CASSRSGVGRTYEQYF.

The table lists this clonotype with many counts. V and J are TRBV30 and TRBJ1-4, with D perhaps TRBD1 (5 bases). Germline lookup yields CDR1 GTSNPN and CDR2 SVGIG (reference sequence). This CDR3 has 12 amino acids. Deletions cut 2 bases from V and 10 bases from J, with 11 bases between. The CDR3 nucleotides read TGTGCCTGGAGTTACGGGGGGGGAAAACTGTTTTTT. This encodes CAWSYGGGKLFF.

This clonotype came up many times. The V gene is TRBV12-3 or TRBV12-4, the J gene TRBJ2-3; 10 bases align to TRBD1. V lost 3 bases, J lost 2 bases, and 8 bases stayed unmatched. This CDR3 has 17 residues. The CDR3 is CASSFWGTGDFTDTQYF. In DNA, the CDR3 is TGTGCCAGCAGTTTTTGGGGGACAGGGGACTTCACAGATACGCAGTATTTT.

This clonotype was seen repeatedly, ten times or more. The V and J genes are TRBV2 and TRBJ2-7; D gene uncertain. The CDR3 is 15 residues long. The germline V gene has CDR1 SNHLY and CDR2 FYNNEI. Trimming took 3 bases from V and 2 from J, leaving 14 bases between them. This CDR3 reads CASSDVLGATYEQYF. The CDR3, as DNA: TGTGCCAGCAGTGATGTCTTGGGCGCGACCTACGAGCAGTACTTC.

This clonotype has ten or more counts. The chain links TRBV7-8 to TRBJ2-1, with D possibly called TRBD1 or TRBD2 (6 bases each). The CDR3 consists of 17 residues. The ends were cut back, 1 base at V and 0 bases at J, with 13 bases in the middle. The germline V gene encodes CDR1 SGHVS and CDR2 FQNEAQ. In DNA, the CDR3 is TGTGCCAGCAGCTTAGGGGGATGGGGGGCCTCCTACAATGAGCAGTTCTTC. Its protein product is CASSLGGWGASYNEQFF.

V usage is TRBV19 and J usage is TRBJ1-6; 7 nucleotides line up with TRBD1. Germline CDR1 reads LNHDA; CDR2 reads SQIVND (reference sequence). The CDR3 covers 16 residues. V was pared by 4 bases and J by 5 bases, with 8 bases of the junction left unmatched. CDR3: CASSKGARENNSPLHF. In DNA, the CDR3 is TGTGCCAGTAGTAAGGGGGCGCGTGAAAATAATTCACCCCTCCACTTT. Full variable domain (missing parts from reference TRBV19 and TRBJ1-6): DGGITQSPKYLFRKEGQNVTLSCEQNLNHDAMYWYRQDPGQGLRLIYYSQIVNDFQKGDIAEGYSVSREKKESFPLTVTSAQKNPTAFYLCASSKGARENNSPLHFGNGTRLTVT.

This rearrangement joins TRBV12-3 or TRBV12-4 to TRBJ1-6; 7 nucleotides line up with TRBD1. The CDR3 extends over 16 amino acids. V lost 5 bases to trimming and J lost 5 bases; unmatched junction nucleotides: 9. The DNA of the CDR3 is TGTGCCAGCAGTCCTCGGACAGGCGGGGATAATTCACCCCTCCACTTT. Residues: CASSPRTGGDNSPLHF.

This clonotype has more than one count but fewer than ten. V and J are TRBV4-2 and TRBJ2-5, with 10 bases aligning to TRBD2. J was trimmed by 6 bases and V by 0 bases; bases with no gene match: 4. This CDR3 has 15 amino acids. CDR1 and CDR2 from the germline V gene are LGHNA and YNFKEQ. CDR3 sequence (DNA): TGTGCCAGCAGCCAAGAAAAACTAGCGGGGCAGACCCAGTACTTC. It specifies CASSQEKLAGQTQYF.

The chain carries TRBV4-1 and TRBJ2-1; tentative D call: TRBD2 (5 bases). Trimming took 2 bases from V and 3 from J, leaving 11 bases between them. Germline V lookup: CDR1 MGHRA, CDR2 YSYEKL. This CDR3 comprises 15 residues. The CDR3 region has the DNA TGCGCCAGCAGCCAAACAGACTACAGCTACAATGAGCAGTTCTTC. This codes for CASSQTDYSYNEQFF.

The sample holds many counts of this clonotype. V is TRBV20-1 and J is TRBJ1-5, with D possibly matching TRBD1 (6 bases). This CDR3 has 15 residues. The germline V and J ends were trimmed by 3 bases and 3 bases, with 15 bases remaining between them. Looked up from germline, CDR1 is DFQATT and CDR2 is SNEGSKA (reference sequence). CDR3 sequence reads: CSASDKDSYNQPQHF. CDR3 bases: TGCAGTGCTAGCGATAAGGACAGCTACAATCAGCCCCAGCATTTT.

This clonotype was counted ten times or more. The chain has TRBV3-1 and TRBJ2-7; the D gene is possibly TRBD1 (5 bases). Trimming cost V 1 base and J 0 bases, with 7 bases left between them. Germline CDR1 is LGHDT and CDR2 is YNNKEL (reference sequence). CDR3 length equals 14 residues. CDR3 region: CASSQGGGSYEQYF. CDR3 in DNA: TGTGCCAGCAGCCAAGGGGGCGGCTCCTACGAGCAGTACTTC.

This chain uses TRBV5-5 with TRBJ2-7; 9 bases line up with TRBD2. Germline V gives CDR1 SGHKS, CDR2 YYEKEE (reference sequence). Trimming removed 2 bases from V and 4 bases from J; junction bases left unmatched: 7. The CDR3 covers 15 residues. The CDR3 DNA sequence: TGTGCCAGCAGCTTAGTCCTAGCGGGGCTATACGAGCAGTACTTC. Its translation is CASSLVLAGLYEQYF.

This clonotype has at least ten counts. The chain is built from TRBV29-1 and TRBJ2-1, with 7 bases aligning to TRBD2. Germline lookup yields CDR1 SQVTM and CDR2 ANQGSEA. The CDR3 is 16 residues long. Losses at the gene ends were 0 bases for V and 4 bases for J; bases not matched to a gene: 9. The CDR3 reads CSVEDWSSGLYNEQFF. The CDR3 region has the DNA TGCAGCGTTGAAGATTGGTCTAGCGGTCTTTACAATGAGCAGTTCTTC.

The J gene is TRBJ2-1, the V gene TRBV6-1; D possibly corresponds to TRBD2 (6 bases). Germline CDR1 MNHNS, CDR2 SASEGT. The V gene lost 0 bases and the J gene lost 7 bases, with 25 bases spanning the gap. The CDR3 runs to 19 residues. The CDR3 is CASSEASIGLYLGRNEQFF. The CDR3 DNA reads TGTGCCAGCAGTGAAGCATCTATAGGACTATATCTGGGTAGGAATGAGCAGTTCTTC.

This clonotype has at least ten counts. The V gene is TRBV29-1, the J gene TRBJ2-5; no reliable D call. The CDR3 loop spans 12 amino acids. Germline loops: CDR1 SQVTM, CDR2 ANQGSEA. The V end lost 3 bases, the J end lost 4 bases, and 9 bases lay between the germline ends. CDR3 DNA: TGCAGCGTTGACCCGGCCGGAGAGACCCAGTACTTC. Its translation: CSVDPAGETQYF.